This entry concerns a single T cell receptor beta chain. What it recognizes is unknown. This entry belongs to a study of T cell responses to AZD1222 COVID-19 vaccine. The method was immunoSEQ multiplex PCR; TCRdb's version includes in-frame clones alone and lacks a portion of them. Of some 130,000 clones listed, around 90% are singletons. Points from the study as a whole: The sample set comprised mostly white British donors with more females, and clonal diversity was possibly underestimated. Just five or six AZD1222 recipients were seropositive at baseline.

The CDR3 extends over 13 amino acids. The germline gives CDR1 MDHEN, CDR2 SYDVKM. Trimming pared 3 bases from V and 8 bases from J, leaving 13 bases between. The chain carries TRBV28 and TRBJ1-2; D unresolved. The TCR comes from an adult in good health. The material was peripheral blood, obtained on day 0 of AZD1222 vaccination. This CDR3 reads CASSFEQLRGYTF. The CDR3 DNA is TGTGCCAGCAGTTTTGAACAGCTGCGGGGCTACACCTTC.